This TCR beta chain was found in a study of T cells in Graves' hyperthyroidism and ophthalmopathy. Study-wide findings and caveats: Blood also showed most of the thyroid clonotypes that were expanded above 0.001.

From RNA transcripts, TCR beta CDR3 regions were amplified. HTBI primers were used for first-round RT-PCR of the TCR CDR3. TCRdb itself ran the multiplex PCR reads through MiXCR, one entry per CDR3 protein. The table has 90,000 to 120,000 distinct CDR3 sequences, 16% seen once; the top ten hold roughly 40%. This clonotype was seen many times. Its antigen is as yet unknown. Exclusion of patients followed from uncontrolled infection, other autoimmune disease, pregnancy or lactation. Using more than 7.5 ml of fresh peripheral blood, PBMCs were prepared. From germline, CDR1 is LNHDA and CDR2 SQIVND (reference sequence). This CDR3 region has 13 residues. V was cut by 7 bases and J by 8 bases, with 17 bases left in between.

V is TRBV19 and J is TRBJ1-1, with D uncertain. Sequencing was performed on blood. This receptor was identified in a woman in her 50s with Graves' hyperthyroidism. The CDR3 here is CASTSGPTTEAFF. The DNA of the CDR3 is TGTGCCAGTACAAGCGGGCCGACGACAGAAGCTTTCTTT.